What follows are 17 T cell receptor beta chains derived from one specimen sequenced in a study of PD-L1 blockade in urothelial cancer. The repertoire was sequenced with immunoSEQ multiplex PCR; TCRdb's copy has only in-frame clones and lacks some. Here the sample spans under 100,000 clones, 90% being singletons. Time point reported: pretreatment peripheral blood. This sample comprised PBMCs, obtained around atezolizumab (anti-PD-L1) treatment. The receptor source for this set is a man in his 60s with urothelial cancer.

This clone was recorded a few times. The genes are TRBV2 and TRBJ1-6; a weak D match, TRBD1 (6 bases). CDR3 length: 13 residues. The ends were cut back, 7 bases at V and 9 bases at J, with 13 bases in the middle. The germline V gene encodes CDR1 SNHLY and CDR2 FYNNEI. CDR3 residues: CASKSGGLSPLHF. The CDR3 bases are TGTGCCAGCAAGTCCGGGGGGCTTTCACCCCTCCACTTT.

This sequence joins TRBV5-1 and TRBJ2-2; D is perhaps TRBD1 (5 bases). Trimming stripped 2 bases from V and 2 bases from J, with 16 bases between. The V gene's germline CDR1 is SGHRS and CDR2 YFSETQ. This CDR3 has 17 residues. CDR3 coding DNA: TGCGCCAGCAGCTTAAGCTGGGGCCCGACAAACACCGGGGAGCTGTTTTTT. As protein: CASSLSWGPTNTGELFF.

The chain combines TRBV29-1 with TRBJ2-3, with D uncertain. Germline CDR1 SQVTM, CDR2 ANQGSEA. This CDR3 comprises 14 residues. V lost 2 bases, J lost 5 bases, and 14 bases lay in between. CDR3: CSVERGKRVDTQYF. The CDR3 DNA sequence: TGCAGCGTTGAAAGAGGAAAACGGGTAGATACGCAGTATTTT.

In this sample, this clone turned up a few times. V gene TRBV19 combines with J gene TRBJ1-2; D not certain. Trimming pared 1 base from V and 1 base from J, leaving 7 bases between. The CDR3 spans 14 residues. From germline, CDR1 is LNHDA and CDR2 SQIVND (reference sequence). CDR3 nucleotide sequence: TGTGCCAGTAGTATAGCAGGCAGTAACTATGGCTACACCTTC. This translates into CASSIAGSNYGYTF. Looking up the rest from reference TRBV19 and TRBJ1-2 gives the full variable domain: DGGITQSPKYLFRKEGQNVTLSCEQNLNHDAMYWYRQDPGQGLRLIYYSQIVNDFQKGDIAEGYSVSREKKESFPLTVTSAQKNPTAFYLCASSIAGSNYGYTFGSGTRLTVV.

This chain links TRBV6-5 with TRBJ2-3, with 8 bases that match TRBD2. The CDR3 length is 14 residues. J was trimmed by 1 base and V by 10 bases; bases with no gene match: 7. The germline gives CDR1 MNHEY, CDR2 SVGAGI. The CDR3 bases are TGTGCCACAGCGGGGGTTTACGGCACAGATACGCAGTATTTT. The encoded protein is CATAGVYGTDTQYF.

The V gene is TRBV7-6, the J gene TRBJ2-3, with a weak D call TRBD2 (6 bases). Trimming took 5 bases from V and 4 from J, leaving 16 bases between them. CDR3 length: 15 amino acids. Per germline, CDR1 SGHVS and CDR2 FNYEAQ. CDR3 protein: CASSLGGGGSDTQYF. For the CDR3, the DNA is TGTGCCAGCAGCCTGGGAGGAGGAGGTTCAGATACGCAGTATTTT.

The V gene is TRBV10-1, the J gene TRBJ2-7; TRBD2 aligns across 9 bases. The CDR3 has 14 residues. With V trimmed by 0 bases and J by 9 bases, 6 bases remained unmatched. Germline assignment: CDR1 WNHNN and CDR2 SYGVQD (reference sequence). In DNA form, the CDR3 reads TGCGCCAGCAGTGAGTCTAGAATAGCGGGAGTGCAGTACTTC. Translation: CASSESRIAGVQYF.

This clone was seen only once. This rearrangement joins TRBV5-4 to TRBJ1-1; D gene uncertain. The CDR3 contains 14 residues. Germline-derived CDR1 and CDR2 are SGHNT and YYREEE (reference sequence). V dropped 0 bases and J dropped 1 base, with 7 bases sitting between them. CDR3 nucleotides: TGTGCCAGCAGCTTGGAGCCCGAGAACACTGAAGCTTTCTTT. It specifies CASSLEPENTEAFF.

V usage is TRBV6-5 and J usage is TRBJ1-5, with 7 bases that match TRBD1. The CDR3 length is 15 residues. V shed 1 base, J shed 4 bases, and the junction held 4 bases outside the gene matches. Germline loops: CDR1 MNHEY, CDR2 SVGAGI. The CDR3 is CASSYYRDSNQPQHF. Written as DNA, the CDR3 is TGTGCCAGCAGTTACTACCGGGACAGTAATCAGCCCCAGCATTTT.

This rearrangement joins TRBV7-3 to TRBJ2-2, with D possibly being TRBD1 (6 bases). The CDR3 sequence is 17 residues long. The V gene's germline CDR1 is SGHTA and CDR2 FQGTGA. Trimming shortened V by 3 bases and J by 1 base, and 15 bases separated the two germline ends. CDR3: CASSLNRVLGNTGELFF. CDR3 DNA sequence: TGTGCCAGCAGCTTGAACAGGGTATTAGGGAACACCGGGGAGCTGTTTTTT.

The sample holds a few counts of this clone. J is TRBJ2-5 and V is TRBV4-2; D unclear. The V and J ends lost 0 bases and 2 bases respectively, with 10 bases between them. Germline loops: CDR1 LGHNA, CDR2 YNFKEQ. The length of the CDR3 is 15 residues. The CDR3, as DNA: TGTGCCAGCAGCCAAGATCAGGCGTCACAAGAGACCCAGTACTTC. Encoded protein: CASSQDQASQETQYF.

This clone has more than one count but fewer than ten. The chain combines TRBV7-9 with TRBJ1-1; tentatively, D is TRBD1 (5 bases). The CDR3 extends over 15 amino acids. With 5 bases removed from V and 0 bases from J, the gap between germline ends came to 13 bases. Germline V gives CDR1 SEHNR, CDR2 FQNEAQ (reference sequence). CDR3: CASSPGGAMNTEAFF. The CDR3 nucleotides are TGTGCCAGCAGCCCGGGAGGGGCTATGAACACTGAAGCTTTCTTT.

The chain is built from TRBV28 and TRBJ2-7, with D tentatively TRBD2 (5 bases). CDR1 and CDR2 from the germline V gene are MDHEN and SYDVKM. The CDR3 sequence is 12 residues long. The V gene lost 3 bases and the J gene lost 10 bases, with 13 bases spanning the gap. CDR3 region: CASSLGRRQQYF. The CDR3 DNA is TGTGCCAGCAGTTTGGGTAGGAGGCAACAGTACTTC.

This rearrangement joins TRBV29-1 to TRBJ2-7; no definite D call. Looked up from germline, CDR1 is SQVTM and CDR2 is ANQGSEA. The length of the CDR3 is 13 residues. Trimming pared 6 bases from V and 6 bases from J, leaving 18 bases between. The CDR3, as DNA: TGCAGCGTGACTGCCACCTCCTCCGTCGAGCAGTACTTC. Encoded protein: CSVTATSSVEQYF.

This chain links TRBV28 with TRBJ1-3, with 7 bases that match TRBD1. The germline V gene has CDR1 MDHEN and CDR2 SYDVKM. This CDR3 comprises 15 residues. The ends lost 6 bases at V and 0 bases at J; junction bases unmatched: 5. In DNA, the CDR3 is TGTGCCAGCAGAGGACAGGACCTCTCTGGAAACACCATATATTTT. This gives the protein CASRGQDLSGNTIYF.

The rearrangement links TRBV2 to TRBJ2-7; 11 bases map to TRBD2. The junction had 9 bases not matched to a gene; V was cut back by 2 bases and J by 0 bases. Germline CDR1 and CDR2: SNHLY and FYNNEI. The CDR3 extends over 18 amino acids. CDR3 sequence: CASSERPTSGKFSYEQYF. CDR3 DNA: TGTGCCAGCAGTGAAAGGCCGACTAGCGGGAAATTCTCCTACGAGCAGTACTTC.

The chain joins TRBV28 to TRBJ1-1; D gene ambiguous. Germline assignment: CDR1 MDHEN and CDR2 SYDVKM. V dropped 4 bases and J dropped 7 bases, with 13 bases sitting between them. The CDR3 has 13 amino acids. The CDR3: CASSSFLVSEAFF. The DNA of the CDR3 is TGTGCCAGCAGTTCTTTTCTGGTGAGTGAAGCTTTCTTT.